This passage covers 18 T cell receptor beta chains from one sample sequenced in a study of radiation and T cells in renal cell carcinoma. Sample time point: baseline pretreatment blood. Described treatment: 15 Gy SBRT to primary tumor, nephrectomy 4 weeks later. TCRdb's copy holds only in-frame clones and misses some; the assay was immunoSEQ multiplex PCR. The data contain 120,000 to 150,000 clones, around four fifths of them singletons. The sequenced sample was blood, obtained from a patient whose treatment included radiotherapy and nephrectomy. All receptors come from a woman aged 50 to 65 with renal cell carcinoma.

This rearrangement joins TRBV4-1 to TRBJ2-7, with D uncertain. V was shortened by 1 base and J by 2 bases, with 12 bases between the two germline ends. The CDR3 has 15 residues. Germline CDR1 MGHRA, CDR2 YSYEKL. This CDR3 reads CASSQGTDGTYEQYF. The DNA for the CDR3 is TGCGCCAGCAGCCAAGGTACGGACGGCACCTACGAGCAGTACTTC.

A single count supports this clone. The chain employs TRBV7-2 and TRBJ2-5; D is unclear. The CDR3 has 13 residues. Germline V gene data show CDR1 as SGHTA and CDR2 as FQGNSA. Trimming removed 1 base from V and 5 bases from J, with 8 bases in between. The CDR3 loop is CASSLGLGETQYF. The CDR3, as DNA: TGTGCCAGCAGCTTAGGTCTAGGGGAGACCCAGTACTTC.

V is TRBV6-5 and J is TRBJ2-7; TRBD1 is a possible D gene (5 bases). Germline V gene data show CDR1 as MNHEY and CDR2 as SVGAGI. V was pared by 6 bases and J by 3 bases, with 12 bases between. CDR3 length: 13 residues. CDR3 amino acids: CASRPGRDYEQYF. The CDR3 DNA reads as TGTGCCAGCAGGCCTGGCAGGGACTACGAGCAGTACTTC.

This rearrangement joins TRBV4-1 to TRBJ1-1, with a tentative D call TRBD1 (5 bases). V was pared by 2 bases and J by 5 bases, with 18 bases between. This CDR3 spans 16 amino acids. Germline V gene data show CDR1 as MGHRA and CDR2 as YSYEKL. CDR3 sequence: CASSQLPGARGTEAFF. The CDR3 coding sequence is TGCGCCAGCAGCCAACTTCCCGGGGCCAGAGGTACTGAAGCTTTCTTT.

This chain joins TRBV6-5 and TRBJ2-6, with no clear D. This CDR3 comprises 15 residues. V was trimmed by 7 bases and J by 3 bases, leaving 13 bases between them. The germline CDR1 and CDR2 sequences are MNHEY and SVGAGI. The CDR3 DNA reads as TGTGCCAGCATTCAGACCTCCGATGGGGCCAACGTCCTGACTTTC. This codes for CASIQTSDGANVLTF.

This rearrangement joins TRBV7-2 to TRBJ1-1; no clear D gene. CDR3 length equals 14 residues. The V and J ends lost 4 bases and 1 base respectively, with 10 bases between them. Looked up from germline, CDR1 is SGHTA and CDR2 is FQGNSA. The CDR3 DNA follows: TGTGCCAGCAGCTGGGTTCCAGAGAACACTGAAGCTTTCTTT. As protein: CASSWVPENTEAFF.

This chain uses TRBV9 with TRBJ2-2; no reliable D call. There are 12 residues in the CDR3. V was clipped by 5 bases and J by 3 bases, with 5 bases between them. From germline, CDR1 is SGDLS and CDR2 YYNGEE. CDR3 residues: CASSYYTGELFF. CDR3 in DNA: TGTGCCAGCAGTTACTACACCGGGGAGCTGTTTTTT. Full variable domain (outside the CDR3, taken from reference TRBV9 and TRBJ2-2): DSGVTQTPKHLITATGQRVTLRCSPRSGDLSVYWYQQSLDQGLQFLIQYYNGEERAKGNILERFSAQQFPDLHSELNLSSLELGDSALYFCASSYYTGELFFGEGSRLTVL.

This rearrangement joins TRBV6-5 to TRBJ1-1; D is ambiguous. CDR1 MNHEY and CDR2 SVGAGI come from the germline V gene. CDR3 length: 16 residues. V was clipped by 0 bases and J by 1 base, with 12 bases between them. As DNA, the CDR3 is TGTGCCAGCAGTTACTCGAGATCGGGCAGGAACACTGAAGCTTTCTTT. Amino acids: CASSYSRSGRNTEAFF.

The chain couples TRBV10-3 to TRBJ2-7, with D unresolved. The germline V and J ends were trimmed by 6 bases and 6 bases, with 9 bases remaining between them. The CDR3 length is 11 residues. Germline-derived CDR1 and CDR2 are ENHRY and SYGVKD. The CDR3 loop is CAISSLREQYF. For the CDR3, the DNA is TGTGCCATCAGCTCCCTTCGCGAGCAGTACTTC.

V is TRBV7-7 and J is TRBJ2-7, with TRBD1 as a possible D gene (7 bases). Germline V gene data show CDR1 as SSHAT and CDR2 as FNYEAQ (reference sequence). This CDR3 has 15 amino acids. Trimming stripped 1 base from V and 0 bases from J, with 10 bases between. CDR3 protein: CASSLDQGGSYEQYF. CDR3 sequence (DNA): TGTGCCAGCAGCTTAGACCAGGGGGGCTCCTACGAGCAGTACTTC.

The rearrangement joins TRBV28 to TRBJ2-5, with 8 nucleotides matching TRBD2. Germline CDR1 MDHEN, CDR2 SYDVKM. The CDR3 is made up of 14 amino acids. V shed 5 bases, J shed 3 bases, and the junction held 5 bases outside the gene matches. The CDR3 sequence: CASSTLRGEETQYF. CDR3 nucleotide sequence: TGTGCCAGCAGTACCCTGCGGGGGGAAGAGACCCAGTACTTC.

The rearrangement links TRBV15 to TRBJ2-7, with TRBD1 matching 7 bases. Germline trimming cut 3 bases from V and 4 bases from J; bases unmatched to any gene: 9. The CDR3 runs 15 residues. The germline V gene encodes CDR1 LNHNV and CDR2 YYDKDF (reference sequence). The CDR3 sequence: CATSSPYEGAYEQYF. DNA for the CDR3: TGTGCCACCAGCAGCCCGTATGAGGGGGCATACGAGCAGTACTTC.

This chain connects TRBV15 to TRBJ1-4; D is undetermined. Germline V lookup: CDR1 LNHNV, CDR2 YYDKDF (reference sequence). The length of the CDR3 is 17 residues. V was pared by 0 bases and J by 0 bases, with 11 bases between. Written as DNA, the CDR3 is TGTGCCACCAGCAGAGATCCACTTCTGGCAACTAATGAAAAACTGTTTTTT. This encodes CATSRDPLLATNEKLFF.

The CDR3 sequence: CASSVGTGSYEQYF. The CDR3 DNA follows: TGTGCCAGCAGTGTCGGGACAGGTTCCTACGAGCAGTACTTC. The rearrangement uses TRBV27 and TRBJ2-7; 8 positions match TRBD1. CDR1 is MNHEY, CDR2 SMNVEV, per germline (reference sequence). V lost 5 bases, J lost 1 base, and 4 bases stayed unmatched. The CDR3 is made up of 14 amino acids.

This CDR3 reads CASREGAGRTEAFF. The CDR3 bases are TGTGCCAGCAGGGAGGGGGCTGGGCGCACTGAAGCTTTCTTT. The chain employs TRBV7-9 and TRBJ1-1; 7 bases fit TRBD1. V dropped 6 bases and J dropped 4; count of bases not matched to a gene: 8. The CDR3 sequence is 14 residues long. The germline V gene encodes CDR1 SEHNR and CDR2 FQNEAQ (reference sequence).

To note about this clone: Other DNA sequences of this sample code for an identical CDR3. This chain uses TRBV9 with TRBJ2-5; TRBD1 might be the D (6 bases). Germline V gene sequence: CDR1 SGDLS, CDR2 YYNGEE. Trimming shortened V by 0 bases and J by 1 base, and 10 bases separated the two germline ends. CDR3 length: 15 residues. CDR3 amino acids: CASSVAPDSQETQYF. The CDR3 coding sequence is TGTGCCAGCAGCGTAGCCCCGGACAGCCAAGAGACCCAGTACTTC.

CDR3 loop: CASRLYGRRNEQYF. As DNA, the CDR3 is TGTGCCAGCAGACTTTACGGGCGTCGGAACGAGCAGTACTTC. V gene TRBV7-2 combines with J gene TRBJ2-7; D gene ambiguous. The V end was cut by 6 bases, the J end by 5 bases, with 17 bases between. Germline CDR1 and CDR2: SGHTA and FQGNSA. This CDR3 contains 14 residues.

The chain couples TRBV10-3 to TRBJ1-4, with D tentatively TRBD1 (6 bases). Germline V lookup: CDR1 ENHRY, CDR2 SYGVKD. Trimming cost V 11 bases and J 8 bases, with 15 bases left between them. There are 12 residues in the CDR3. CDR3 protein: CAARGQEEKLFF. The CDR3 bases are TGTGCCGCCCGGGGACAAGAAGAAAAACTGTTTTTT.